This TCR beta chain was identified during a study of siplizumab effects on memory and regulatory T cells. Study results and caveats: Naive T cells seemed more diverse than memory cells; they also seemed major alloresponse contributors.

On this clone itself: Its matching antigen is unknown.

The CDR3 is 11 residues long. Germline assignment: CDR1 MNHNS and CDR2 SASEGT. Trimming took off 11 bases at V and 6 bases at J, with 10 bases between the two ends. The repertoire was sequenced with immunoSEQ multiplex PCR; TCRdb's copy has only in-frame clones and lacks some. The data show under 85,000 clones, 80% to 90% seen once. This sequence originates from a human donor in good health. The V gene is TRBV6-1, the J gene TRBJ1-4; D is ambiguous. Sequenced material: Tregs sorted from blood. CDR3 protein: CASGFDEKLFF. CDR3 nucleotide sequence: TGTGCCTCGGGTTTCGATGAAAAACTGTTTTTT.